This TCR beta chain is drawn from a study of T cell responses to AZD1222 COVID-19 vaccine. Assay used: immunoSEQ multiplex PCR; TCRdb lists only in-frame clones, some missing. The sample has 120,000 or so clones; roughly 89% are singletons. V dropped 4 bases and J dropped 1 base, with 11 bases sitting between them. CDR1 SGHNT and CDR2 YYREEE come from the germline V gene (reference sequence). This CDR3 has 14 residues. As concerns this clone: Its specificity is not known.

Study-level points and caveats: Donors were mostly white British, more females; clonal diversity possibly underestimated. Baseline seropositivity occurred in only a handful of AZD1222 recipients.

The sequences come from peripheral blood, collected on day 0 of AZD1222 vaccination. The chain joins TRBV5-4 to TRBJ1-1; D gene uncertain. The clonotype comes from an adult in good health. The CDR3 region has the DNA TGTGCCAGCAGCCCGGAGTTTGGGAACACTGAAGCTTTCTTT. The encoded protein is CASSPEFGNTEAFF.